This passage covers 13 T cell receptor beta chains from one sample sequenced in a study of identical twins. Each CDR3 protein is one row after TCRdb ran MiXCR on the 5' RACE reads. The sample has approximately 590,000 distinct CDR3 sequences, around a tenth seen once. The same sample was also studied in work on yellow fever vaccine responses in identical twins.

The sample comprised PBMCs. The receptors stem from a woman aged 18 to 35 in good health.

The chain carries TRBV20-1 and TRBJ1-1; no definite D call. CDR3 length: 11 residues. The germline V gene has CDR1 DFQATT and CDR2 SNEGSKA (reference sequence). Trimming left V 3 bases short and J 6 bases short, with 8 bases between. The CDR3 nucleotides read TGCAGTGCTAGGAAGGTTGCTGAAGCTTTCTTT. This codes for CSARKVAEAFF.

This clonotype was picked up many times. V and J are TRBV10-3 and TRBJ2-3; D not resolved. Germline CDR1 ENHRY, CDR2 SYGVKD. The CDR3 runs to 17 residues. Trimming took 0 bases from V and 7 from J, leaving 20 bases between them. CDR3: CAISESGIDRSLNTQYF. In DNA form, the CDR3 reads TGTGCCATCAGTGAGTCGGGGATTGACCGATCATTAAATACGCAGTATTTT.

CDR3 sequence: CASSKGDTHTGELFF. CDR3 in DNA: TGTGCCAGTAGTAAGGGTGACACCCACACCGGGGAGCTGTTTTTT. This chain connects TRBV19 to TRBJ2-2; no definite D call. The V end was cut by 4 bases, the J end by 3 bases, with 12 bases between. This CDR3 spans 15 amino acids. Germline CDR1 LNHDA, CDR2 SQIVND (reference sequence).

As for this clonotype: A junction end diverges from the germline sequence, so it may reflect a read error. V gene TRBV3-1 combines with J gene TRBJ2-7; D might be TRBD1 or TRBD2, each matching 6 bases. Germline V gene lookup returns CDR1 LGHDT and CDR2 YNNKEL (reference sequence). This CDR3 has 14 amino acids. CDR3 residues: CASTQQGGPYEQYF. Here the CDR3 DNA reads TGTGCCAGCACCCAACAGGGAGGCCCCTACGAGCAGTACTTC.

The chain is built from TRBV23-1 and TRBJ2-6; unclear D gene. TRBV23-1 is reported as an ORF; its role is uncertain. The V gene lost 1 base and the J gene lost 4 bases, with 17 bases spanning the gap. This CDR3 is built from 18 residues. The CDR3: CASSQLTKPRTGANVLTF. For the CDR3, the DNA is TGCGCCAGCAGTCAATTGACCAAACCCCGCACGGGGGCCAACGTCCTGACTTTC.

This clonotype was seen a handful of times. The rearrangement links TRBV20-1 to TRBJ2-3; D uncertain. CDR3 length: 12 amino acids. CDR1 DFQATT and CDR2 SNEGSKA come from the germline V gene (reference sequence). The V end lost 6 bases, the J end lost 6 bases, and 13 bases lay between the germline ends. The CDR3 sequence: CSATDPPDTQYF. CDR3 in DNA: TGCAGTGCCACGGACCCCCCCGATACGCAGTATTTT.

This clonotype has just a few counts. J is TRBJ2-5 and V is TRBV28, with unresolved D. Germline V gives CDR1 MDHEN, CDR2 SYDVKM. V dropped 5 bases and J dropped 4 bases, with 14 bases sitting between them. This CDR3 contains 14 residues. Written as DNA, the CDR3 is TGTGCCAGCAGTCAACAGTTAGGCGGAGAGACCCAGTACTTC. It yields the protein CASSQQLGGETQYF.

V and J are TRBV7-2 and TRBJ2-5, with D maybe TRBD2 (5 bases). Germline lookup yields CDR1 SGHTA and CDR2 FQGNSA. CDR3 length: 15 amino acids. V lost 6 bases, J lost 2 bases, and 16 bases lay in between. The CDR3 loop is CASRQTIHPQETQYF. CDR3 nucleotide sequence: TGTGCCAGCAGGCAGACTATCCACCCTCAAGAGACCCAGTACTTC.

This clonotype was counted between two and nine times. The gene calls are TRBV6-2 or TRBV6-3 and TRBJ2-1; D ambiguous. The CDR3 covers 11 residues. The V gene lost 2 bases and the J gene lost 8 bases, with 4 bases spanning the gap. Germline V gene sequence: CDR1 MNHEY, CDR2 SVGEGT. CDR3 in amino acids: CASSYGYEQFF. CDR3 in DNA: TGTGCCAGCAGTTACGGGTATGAGCAGTTCTTC.

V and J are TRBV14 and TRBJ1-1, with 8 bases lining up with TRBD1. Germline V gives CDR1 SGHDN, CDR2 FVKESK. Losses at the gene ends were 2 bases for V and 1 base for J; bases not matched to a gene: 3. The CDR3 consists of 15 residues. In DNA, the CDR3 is TGTGCCAGCAGCCAATGGACAGGGAGGAACACTGAAGCTTTCTTT. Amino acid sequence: CASSQWTGRNTEAFF.

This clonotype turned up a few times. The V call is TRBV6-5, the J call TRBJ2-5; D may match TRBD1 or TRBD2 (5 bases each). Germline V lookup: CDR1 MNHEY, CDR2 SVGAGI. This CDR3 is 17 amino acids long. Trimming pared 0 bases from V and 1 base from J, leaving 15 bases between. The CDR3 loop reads CASSYSISGTIQETQYF. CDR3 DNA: TGTGCCAGCAGTTACTCAATCTCCGGGACGATCCAAGAGACCCAGTACTTC.

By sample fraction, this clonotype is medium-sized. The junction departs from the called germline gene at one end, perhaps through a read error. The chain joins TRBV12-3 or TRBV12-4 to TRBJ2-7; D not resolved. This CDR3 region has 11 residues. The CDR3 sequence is CASSLGYEQYF. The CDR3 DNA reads TGCGCCAGCAGCTTGGGTTACGAGCAGTACTTC.

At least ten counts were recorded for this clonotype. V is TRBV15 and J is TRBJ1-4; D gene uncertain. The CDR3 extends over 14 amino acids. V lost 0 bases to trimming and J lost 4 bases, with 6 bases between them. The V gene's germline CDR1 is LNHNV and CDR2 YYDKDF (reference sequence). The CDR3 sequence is CATSRDYHNEKLFF. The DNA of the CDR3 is TGTGCCACCAGCAGAGATTATCATAATGAAAAACTGTTTTTT.